This T cell receptor (beta chain) was profiled in a study of control samples from healthy donors and cancer patients. This CDR3 comprises 13 residues. With 0 bases removed from V and 9 bases from J, the gap between germline ends came to 9 bases. From germline, CDR1 is LGHDT and CDR2 YNNKEL (reference sequence). Sequencing was performed with immunoSEQ multiplex PCR; in TCRdb, only in-frame clones are kept and a portion is missing. Seen here are some 130,000 clones, more than 90% observed once, and the top ten hold about 10%. The gene calls are TRBV3-1 (or the pseudogene TRBV3-2) and TRBJ1-5, with D unclear. The TCR was taken from a young man in good health. Sequenced material: blood. The CDR3, as DNA: TGTGCCAGCAGCCAAGATCGGGGAATGCCCCAGCATTTT. It codes for CASSQDRGMPQHF.